This TCR beta chain is drawn from a study of T cell changes during pregnancy in multiple sclerosis. Using immunoSEQ multiplex PCR, the repertoire was profiled, and TCRdb retains in-frame clones only, with some absent. The table records under 55,000 clones, roughly 95% of them present only once. The length of the CDR3 is 14 residues. Germline V gene lookup returns CDR1 MNHNY and CDR2 SVGAGI (reference sequence). J was trimmed by 4 bases and V by 11 bases; bases with no gene match: 13. The rearrangement links TRBV6-6 to TRBJ2-7; 8 bases are a match to TRBD2. Here the sequenced sample was CD4+ T cells from peripheral blood mononuclear cells, taken in the third trimester of pregnancy. The TCR was taken from a female donor with multiple sclerosis, enrolled in a pregnancy study. The CDR3 DNA follows: TGTGCCGCTGGCAGGGCGGCGGGGGGTTACGAGCAGTACTTC. Translating it yields CAAGRAAGGYEQYF.